The 19 T cell receptor beta chains presented below share a single source sample, sequenced in a study of PD-1 blockade in mismatch repair-deficient tumors. Only in-frame clones appear in the TCRdb table, and some are missing; sequencing was by immunoSEQ multiplex PCR. The sample lists 35,000 or so clones, 85% seen once, with approximately 3.6% in the top ten. The sequencing here drew on peripheral blood, taken roughly 75 weeks after starting pembrolizumab. The origin of the receptors is an adult with mismatch repair-deficient cancer.

The J gene is TRBJ2-7, the V gene TRBV7-9; unclear D gene. The CDR3 runs 12 residues. Germline CDR1 reads SEHNR; CDR2 reads FQNEAQ (reference sequence). Trimming took off 5 bases at V and 3 bases at J, with 8 bases between the two ends. The CDR3 region is CASSQDYYEQYF. CDR3 nucleotide sequence: TGTGCCAGCAGCCAGGATTACTACGAGCAGTACTTC.

The rearrangement uses TRBV6-1 and TRBJ2-6; D uncertain. V gave up 3 bases and J gave up 3 bases, with 6 bases separating them. From germline, CDR1 is MNHNS and CDR2 SASEGT. This CDR3 is built from 14 residues. This CDR3 reads CASSDQVGANVLTF. In DNA form, the CDR3 reads TGTGCCAGCAGTGACCAGGTTGGGGCCAACGTCCTGACTTTC.

This clone was observed a few times. The gene calls are TRBV7-3 and TRBJ2-2; D not certain. Germline values: CDR1 SGHTA, CDR2 FQGTGA. This CDR3 contains 13 residues. Deletions cut 2 bases from V and 6 bases from J, with 7 bases between. Here the CDR3 reads CASSLFFPGELFF. The CDR3, as DNA: TGTGCCAGCAGCTTATTTTTCCCCGGGGAGCTGTTTTTT.

The chain couples TRBV12-5 to TRBJ2-7; 11 bases agree with TRBD2. CDR1 is LGHNT, CDR2 FRNRAP, per germline. CDR3 size: 17 residues. After removal of 2 bases from V and 0 bases from J, the junction contained 6 bases not matched to a gene. The CDR3 reads CASGLRLAGGRSYEQYF. The CDR3 DNA reads TGTGCTAGTGGTTTGCGGCTAGCGGGGGGCCGCTCCTACGAGCAGTACTTC.

This clone has just one count. This chain uses TRBV27 with TRBJ2-1; TRBD2 aligns across 7 bases. CDR1 and CDR2 from the germline V gene are MNHEY and SMNVEV (reference sequence). The CDR3 is 15 residues long. V shed 5 bases, J shed 5 bases, and the junction held 9 bases outside the gene matches. CDR3 loop: CASSGLAGPHNEQFF. Here the CDR3 DNA reads TGTGCCAGCAGTGGGTTAGCGGGCCCCCACAATGAGCAGTTCTTC.

The chain uses TRBV28 and TRBJ1-1; D is undetermined. CDR1 and CDR2 from the germline V gene are MDHEN and SYDVKM. Trimming took off 8 bases at V and 6 bases at J, with 10 bases between the two ends. The CDR3 totals 11 residues. The CDR3 DNA is TGTGCCAGCTCCACACGGGCTGAAGCTTTCTTT. Translated: CASSTRAEAFF.

This chain uses TRBV30 with TRBJ1-1; D call uncertain. V lost 4 bases, J lost 1 base, and 10 bases lay in between. From germline, CDR1 is GTSNPN and CDR2 SVGIG (reference sequence). CDR3 size: 13 residues. CDR3 nucleotides: TGTGCCTGGACCAAGACACCGAACACTGAAGCTTTCTTT. Translated: CAWTKTPNTEAFF.

This sequence joins TRBV25-1 and TRBJ2-1; D may be TRBD1 (5 bases). The CDR3 totals 11 residues. Germline CDR1 MGHDK, CDR2 SYGVNS. V lost 5 bases to trimming and J lost 9 bases, with 8 bases between them. The CDR3 bases are TGTGCCAGCAGTTTAGGGGCTGAGCAGTTCTTC. It specifies CASSLGAEQFF.

The rearrangement joins TRBV7-9 to TRBJ2-1, with TRBD2 as a possible D gene (6 bases). V was cut by 3 bases and J by 4 bases, with 10 bases left in between. CDR3 length: 14 amino acids. The germline CDR1 and CDR2 sequences are SEHNR and FQNEAQ (reference sequence). The CDR3 protein is CASSFSRGYNEQFF. For the CDR3, the DNA is TGTGCCAGCAGCTTCTCGCGGGGATACAATGAGCAGTTCTTC.

The chain employs TRBV11-2 and TRBJ2-5; the D call may be TRBD1 or TRBD2 (5 bases each). The V gene lost 5 bases and the J gene lost 5 bases, with 15 bases spanning the gap. The CDR3 length is 14 residues. Germline assignment: CDR1 SGHAT and CDR2 FQNNGV. CDR3 nucleotides: TGTGCCAGCAGCCGGGACCGCCTTGCGGAGACCCAGTACTTC. This encodes CASSRDRLAETQYF.

There are a few counts of this clone. The chain has TRBV7-9 and TRBJ1-1; a weak D match, TRBD1 (6 bases). CDR1 and CDR2 from the germline V gene are SEHNR and FQNEAQ (reference sequence). V gave up 5 bases and J gave up 1 base, with 14 bases separating them. The CDR3 runs to 15 residues. For the CDR3, the DNA is TGTGCCAGCAGCCCAACACCGGACAGGAACACTGAAGCTTTCTTT. Protein product: CASSPTPDRNTEAFF.

The chain links TRBV6-5 to TRBJ1-1, with unresolved D. The CDR3 consists of 13 residues. Trimming left V 2 bases short and J 11 bases short, with 15 bases between. From germline, CDR1 is MNHEY and CDR2 SVGAGI. The CDR3 sequence: CASSYTTGLYAFF. DNA of the CDR3: TGTGCCAGCAGTTACACCACCGGCTTATACGCTTTCTTT.

The chain is built from TRBV2 and TRBJ2-3; TRBD1 agrees at 11 bases. CDR1 is SNHLY and CDR2 is FYNNEI in the germline V gene. The CDR3 runs to 15 residues. Trimming removed 6 bases from V and 2 bases from J; junction bases left unmatched: 4. CDR3 residues: CASRGQGAPTDTQYF. The CDR3 DNA follows: TGTGCCAGCAGAGGACAGGGGGCACCCACAGATACGCAGTATTTT.

The V gene is TRBV5-1, the J gene TRBJ2-5, with D perhaps matching TRBD2 (5 bases). The CDR3 consists of 14 residues. Germline V lookup: CDR1 SGHRS, CDR2 YFSETQ. Trimming took 4 bases from V and 1 from J, leaving 11 bases between them. CDR3 sequence (DNA): TGCGCCAGCAGCCCGGAGGCAAGCCAAGAGACCCAGTACTTC. Translation gives CASSPEASQETQYF.

The V and J genes are TRBV19 and TRBJ1-1; 7 positions match TRBD1. The germline gives CDR1 LNHDA, CDR2 SQIVND (reference sequence). This CDR3 is built from 14 residues. The junction had 4 bases not matched to a gene; V was cut back by 6 bases and J by 0 bases. The DNA for the CDR3 is TGTGCCAGTAGACAGGGGAATGTGAACACTGAAGCTTTCTTT. It codes for CASRQGNVNTEAFF.

The chain uses TRBV19 and TRBJ2-1, with D possibly TRBD2 on 6 matching bases. Per the germline V gene, CDR1 is LNHDA and CDR2 is SQIVND (reference sequence). V gave up 10 bases and J gave up 6 bases, with 16 bases separating them. This CDR3 is built from 13 residues. DNA for the CDR3: TGTGCCACGACTAGAGGGAGTGGCAATGAGCAGTTCTTC. Its translation: CATTRGSGNEQFF.

The genes are TRBV7-2 and TRBJ2-2; TRBD1 or TRBD2 may be the D gene (5 bases each). The V gene lost 0 bases and the J gene lost 5 bases, with 10 bases spanning the gap. The CDR3 contains 15 residues. Germline CDR1 is SGHTA and CDR2 is FQGNSA. The CDR3 loop reads CASSLAGVGTGELFF. As DNA, the CDR3 is TGTGCCAGCAGCTTAGCGGGGGTTGGGACCGGGGAGCTGTTTTTT.

The rearrangement joins TRBV11-2 to TRBJ2-3; 12 nucleotides match TRBD1. The CDR3 has 18 amino acids. Germline trimming cut 3 bases from V and 0 bases from J; bases unmatched to any gene: 7. CDR1 and CDR2 from the germline V gene are SGHAT and FQNNGV. The CDR3 here is CASSLGTGGVFSTDTQYF. The CDR3 coding sequence is TGTGCCAGCAGCTTGGGGACAGGGGGCGTTTTTAGCACAGATACGCAGTATTTT.

The V and J genes are TRBV7-9 and TRBJ2-2, with D hard to call. Germline CDR1 SEHNR, CDR2 FQNEAQ (reference sequence). V lost 1 base and J 2 bases, leaving 8 bases between the germline ends. The CDR3 spans 15 residues. Written as DNA, the CDR3 is TGTGCCAGCAGCTTAGATTCCGTAAACACCGGGGAGCTGTTTTTT. It yields the protein CASSLDSVNTGELFF.